These 16 T cell receptor beta chains were all obtained from the same sample, sequenced in a study of control samples from healthy donors and cancer patients. The assay was immunoSEQ multiplex PCR, and TCRdb's table has in-frame clones only and misses some. Among roughly 170,000 clones listed, around 94% were seen once. Sequencing used blood. Receptors originate from a woman between 18 and 30 years old in good health.

The rearrangement uses TRBV11-2 and TRBJ1-2; D is unclear. V lost 1 base and J 4 bases, leaving 7 bases between the germline ends. Germline assignment: CDR1 SGHAT and CDR2 FQNNGV. This CDR3 comprises 13 residues. CDR3 coding DNA: TGTGCCAGCAGCTTAGGCCAGCCCTATGGCTACACCTTC. Protein product: CASSLGQPYGYTF.

Comments on this clone: The same CDR3 arises from other DNA sequences in this sample as well. The chain links TRBV5-1 to TRBJ1-1, with 10 nucleotides matching TRBD1. This CDR3 contains 16 residues. Trimming took 0 bases from V and 0 from J; bases not matched to a gene: 2. Per the germline V gene, CDR1 is SGHRS and CDR2 is YFSETQ. The CDR3 here is CASSLGQGAVNTEAFF. The CDR3 DNA follows: TGCGCCAGCAGCTTGGGACAGGGGGCTGTGAACACTGAAGCTTTCTTT.

This chain connects TRBV7-2 to TRBJ1-1; D gene ambiguous. CDR1 and CDR2 (germline): SGHTA, FQGNSA. V was cut by 4 bases and J by 1 base, with 7 bases left in between. This CDR3 is built from 13 residues. CDR3 residues: CASSWGPNTEAFF. The CDR3 DNA reads TGTGCCAGCAGCTGGGGTCCGAACACTGAAGCTTTCTTT.

The J gene is TRBJ2-1, the V gene TRBV5-1; no clear D gene. Germline assignment: CDR1 SGHRS and CDR2 YFSETQ. This CDR3 contains 15 residues. V was shortened by 0 bases and J by 4 bases, with 11 bases between the two germline ends. The CDR3 protein is CASSLEGPTYNEQFF. For the CDR3, the DNA is TGCGCCAGCAGCTTGGAGGGTCCCACATACAATGAGCAGTTCTTC.

This chain connects TRBV15 to TRBJ2-2; 8 bases agree with TRBD1. The CDR3 is made up of 16 amino acids. Germline V CDR1 and CDR2: LNHNV, YYDKDF (reference sequence). V lost 1 base and J lost 6; bases outside the gene matches: 7. The CDR3 sequence: CATSRGFRGRSGELFF. The DNA for the CDR3 is TGTGCCACCAGCAGAGGTTTCAGGGGGCGATCCGGGGAGCTGTTTTTT.

The chain links TRBV7-2 to TRBJ1-2; possible D gene TRBD1, 5 bases. The CDR3 is 14 amino acids. Deletions cut 1 base from V and 4 bases from J, with 10 bases between. Germline CDR1 and CDR2: SGHTA and FQGNSA. The CDR3 loop reads CASSLGGSSYGYTF. CDR3 coding DNA: TGTGCCAGCAGCTTAGGGGGCAGTAGCTATGGCTACACCTTC.

The sample holds a few counts of this clone. The chain is built from TRBV7-9 and TRBJ2-7; D gene uncertain. CDR3 length: 13 amino acids. Deletions cut 0 bases from V and 3 bases from J, with 6 bases between. In germline, CDR1 is SEHNR, CDR2 FQNEAQ (reference sequence). The CDR3 coding sequence is TGTGCCAGCAGCTTAGCGGCCAGCTACGAGCAGTACTTC. Protein product: CASSLAASYEQYF.

The chain has TRBV6-5 and TRBJ1-1, with a weak D call TRBD1 (5 bases). The CDR3 sequence is 16 residues long. The V end was cut by 0 bases, the J end by 1 base, with 12 bases between. Germline loops: CDR1 MNHEY, CDR2 SVGAGI. In nucleotides, the CDR3 is TGTGCCAGCAGTTACTCGATTTCAGGGACGAACACTGAAGCTTTCTTT. The encoded protein is CASSYSISGTNTEAFF.

The V gene is TRBV20-1, the J gene TRBJ1-2; D is perhaps TRBD1 (5 bases). The CDR3 spans 13 residues. With 3 bases removed from V and 7 bases from J, the gap between germline ends came to 15 bases. In germline, CDR1 is DFQATT, CDR2 SNEGSKA (reference sequence). This CDR3 is CSASVQGFSGYTF. In DNA form, the CDR3 reads TGCAGTGCTAGTGTCCAGGGATTCTCTGGCTACACCTTC.

This clone was observed once. This chain joins TRBV19 and TRBJ1-4, with no clear D. This CDR3 has 14 residues. Trimming took 5 bases from V and 5 from J, leaving 12 bases between them. In germline, CDR1 is LNHDA, CDR2 SQIVND (reference sequence). The CDR3 spells CASSGGRRNEKLFF. The CDR3 DNA sequence: TGTGCCAGTAGTGGTGGGCGGAGAAATGAAAAACTGTTTTTT.

This chain links TRBV4-2 with TRBJ2-5; perhaps TRBD2 as D (5 bases). V was pared by 3 bases and J by 1 base, with 9 bases between. CDR3 length equals 14 residues. Per germline, CDR1 LGHNA and CDR2 YNFKEQ. CDR3 in amino acids: CASSQAGIQETQYF. The DNA for the CDR3 is TGTGCCAGCAGCCAGGCCGGGATCCAAGAGACCCAGTACTTC.

The chain links TRBV5-6 to TRBJ1-2; TRBD1 matches 7 bases. From germline, CDR1 is SGHDT and CDR2 YYEEEE. The CDR3 is 15 residues long. The trim removed 2 bases at V and 3 bases at J, leaving 7 bases unmatched. The CDR3 sequence is CASSLGQEPYYGYTF. CDR3 sequence (DNA): TGTGCCAGCAGCTTAGGACAGGAGCCTTACTATGGCTACACCTTC. The full variable domain, completed using reference TRBV5-6 and TRBJ1-2, is DAGVTQSPTHLIKTRGQQVTLRCSPKSGHDTVSWYQQALGQGPQFIFQYYEEEERQRGNFPDRFSGHQFPNYSSELNVNALLLGDSALYLCASSLGQEPYYGYTFGSGTRLTVV.

Remarks on this clone: Distinct nucleotide sequences in the sample also encode this CDR3. The rearrangement joins TRBV18 to TRBJ2-5; no reliable D call. V lost 3 bases and J lost 3, with 2 bases in between. CDR1 is KGHSH, CDR2 LQKENI, per germline. The CDR3 totals 11 residues. DNA of the CDR3: TGTGCCAGCTCACCGGAAGAGACCCAGTACTTC. It yields the protein CASSPEETQYF. The full variable domain, rest sourced from reference TRBV18 and TRBJ2-5, is NAGVMQNPRHLVRRRGQEARLRCSPMKGHSHVYWYRQLPEEGLKFMVYLQKENIIDESGMPKERFSAEFPKEGPSILRIQQVVRGDSAAYFCASSPEETQYFGPGTRLLVL.

This chain joins TRBV29-1 and TRBJ2-1; D possibly corresponds to TRBD1 (5 bases). CDR3 length equals 17 residues. Looked up from germline, CDR1 is SQVTM and CDR2 is ANQGSEA. Trimming shortened V by 4 bases and J by 0 bases, and 19 bases separated the two germline ends. The CDR3 sequence is CSVVFPDTRPSYNEQFF. DNA for the CDR3: TGCAGCGTTGTTTTCCCGGACACCCGGCCCTCCTACAATGAGCAGTTCTTC.

The chain combines TRBV11-2 with TRBJ1-4, with 7 bases fitting TRBD1. The germline CDR1 and CDR2 sequences are SGHAT and FQNNGV. V lost 2 bases and J lost 8; bases outside the gene matches: 8. This CDR3 is built from 15 residues. This chain's CDR3 is CASSLLRQGWEKLFF. The CDR3 coding sequence is TGTGCCAGCAGCTTACTCCGACAGGGTTGGGAAAAACTGTTTTTT.

This clone was seen just once. The V call is TRBV3-1 (or the pseudogene TRBV3-2), the J call TRBJ2-1; 7 nucleotides match TRBD2. This CDR3 has 15 residues. The J segment lost 7 bases and the V segment lost 1 base, leaving 7 bases of the junction unmatched. CDR1 is LGHDT, CDR2 YNNKEL, per germline (reference sequence). CDR3 sequence: CASSQGGRGVNEQFF. CDR3 bases: TGTGCCAGCAGCCAAGGGGGACGGGGGGTGAATGAGCAGTTCTTC.